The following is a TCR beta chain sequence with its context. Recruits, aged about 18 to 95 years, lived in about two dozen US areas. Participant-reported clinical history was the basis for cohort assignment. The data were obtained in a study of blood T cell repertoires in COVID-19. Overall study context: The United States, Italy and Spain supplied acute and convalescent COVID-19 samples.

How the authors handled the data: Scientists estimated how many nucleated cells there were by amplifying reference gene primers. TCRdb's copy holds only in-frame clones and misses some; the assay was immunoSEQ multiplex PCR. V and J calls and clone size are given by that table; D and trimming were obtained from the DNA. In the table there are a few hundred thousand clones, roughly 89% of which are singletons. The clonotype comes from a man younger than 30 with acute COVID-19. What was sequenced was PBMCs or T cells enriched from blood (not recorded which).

CDR3 nucleotides: TGTGCCAGCAGAGGAACAGGGTGGGAAAAACTGTTTTTT. This sequence encodes CASRGTGWEKLFF. The chain carries TRBV2 and TRBJ1-4; D may be TRBD1 (6 bases). Trimming removed 6 bases from V and 8 bases from J, with 13 bases in between. This CDR3 has 13 amino acids. CDR1 is SNHLY, CDR2 FYNNEI, per germline.